This TCR beta chain was sequenced in a study of technical replicates of blood from a few donors. Profiling relied on immunoSEQ multiplex PCR, and the TCRdb table lists in-frame clones only, not all of them. This sample has 35,000 to 50,000 clones; approximately 96% occur once, and the top ten carry 0.35% to 0.4%. V lost 8 bases, J lost 5 bases, and 12 bases lay in between. CDR3 size: 13 residues. CDR1 and CDR2 from the germline V gene are SGHTA and FQGNSA. The chain carries TRBV7-2 and TRBJ1-4; TRBD1 is a possible D gene (6 bases). The sequence was collected from a human donor in good health. Sequencing used T cells isolated from PBMCs. CDR3 in amino acids: CASGTGYNEKLFF. DNA of the CDR3: TGTGCCAGCGGCACAGGGTACAATGAAAAACTGTTTTTT.